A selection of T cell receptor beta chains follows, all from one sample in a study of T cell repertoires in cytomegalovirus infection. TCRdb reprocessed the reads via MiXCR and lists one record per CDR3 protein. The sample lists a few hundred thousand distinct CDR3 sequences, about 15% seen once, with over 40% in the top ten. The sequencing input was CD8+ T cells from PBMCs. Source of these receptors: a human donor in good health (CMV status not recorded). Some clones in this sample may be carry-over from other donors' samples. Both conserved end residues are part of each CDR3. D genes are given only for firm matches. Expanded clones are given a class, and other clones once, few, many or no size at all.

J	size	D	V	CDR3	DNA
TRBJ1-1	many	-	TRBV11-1	CASSFQRGSNTEAFF	TGTGCCAGCAGCTTTCAGAGGGGATCGAACACTGAAGCTTTCTTT
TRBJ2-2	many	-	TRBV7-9	CASSLPPYTGNTGELFF	TGTGCCAGCAGCTTACCTCCCTATACAGGCAACACCGGGGAGCTGTTTTTT
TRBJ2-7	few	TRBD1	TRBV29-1	CSVEFGTGLFEQYF	TGCAGCGTTGAGTTCGGGACAGGATTATTCGAGCAGTACTTC
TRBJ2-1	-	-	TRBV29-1	CSVETGFGQFF	TGCAGCGTGGAAACAGGGTTTGGGCAGTTCTTC
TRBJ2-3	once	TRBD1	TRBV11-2	CASSLKGANTDTQYF	TGTGCCAGCAGCTTAAAGGGGGCCAACACAGATACGCAGTATTTT
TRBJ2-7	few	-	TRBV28	CASSLISGPEQYF	TGTGCCAGCAGTTTAATTTCAGGGCCCGAGCAGTACTTC
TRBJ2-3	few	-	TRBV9	CASNSGGGPDTQYF	TGTGCCAGCAACTCAGGGGGGGGCCCAGATACGCAGTATTTT
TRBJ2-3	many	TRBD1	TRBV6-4	CASSDHEGGVDTQYF	TGTGCCAGCAGTGACCACGAAGGGGGCGTAGATACGCAGTATTTT
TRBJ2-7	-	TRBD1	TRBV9	CASSLAGTESHEQYF	TGTGCCAGCAGCCTAGCTGGGACAGAGAGTCACGAGCAGTACTTC
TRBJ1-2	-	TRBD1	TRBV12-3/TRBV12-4	CASSPLGLVSGGYGYTF	TGTGCCAGCAGTCCCCTCGGTTTAGTCTCAGGGGGGTATGGCTACACCTTC
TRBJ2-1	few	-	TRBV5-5	CASSPHRSSYNEQFF	TGTGCCAGCAGCCCCCACAGGAGCTCCTACAATGAGCAGTTCTTC
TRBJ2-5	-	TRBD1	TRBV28	CASSSWDRAEETQYF	TGTGCCAGCAGTTCGTGGGACAGGGCAGAAGAGACCCAGTACTTC
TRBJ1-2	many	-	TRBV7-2	CASSPRSEGYTF	TGTGCCAGCAGCCCCCGGTCGGAGGGCTACACCTTC
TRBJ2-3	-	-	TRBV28	CATSTGVVEYF	TGTGCCACCTCAACTGGGGTGGTGGAGTATTTT
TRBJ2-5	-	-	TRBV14	CASSLGTGVVQYF	TGTGCCAGCAGCCTGGGGACGGGAGTGGTCCAGTACTTC
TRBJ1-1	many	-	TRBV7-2	CASSLGGISNTEAFF	TGTGCCAGCAGCTTAGGGGGTATCAGTAACACTGAAGCTTTCTTT
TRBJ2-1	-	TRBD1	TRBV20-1	CSAVDRGDNEQFF	TGCAGTGCTGTTGACAGGGGAGATAATGAGCAGTTCTTC
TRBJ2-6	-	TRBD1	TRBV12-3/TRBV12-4	CASTLPPTGKSSGANVLTF	TGTGCCAGCACCCTACCCCCGACAGGGAAGTCCTCTGGGGCCAACGTCCTGACTTTC
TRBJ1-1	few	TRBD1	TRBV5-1	CASRDRPNTEAFF	TGCGCCAGCAGGGACAGGCCGAACACTGAAGCTTTCTTT
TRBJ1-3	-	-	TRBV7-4	CASSFWRVASSGNTIYF	TGTGCCAGCAGCTTTTGGCGCGTCGCTTCCTCTGGAAACACCATATATTTT
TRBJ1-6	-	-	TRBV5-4	CASSLAEVAGYNSPLHF	TGTGCCAGCAGCTTGGCTGAGGTTGCGGGTTATAATTCACCCCTCCACTTT
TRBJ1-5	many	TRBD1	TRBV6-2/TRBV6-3	CASSLAGGLSNQPQHF	TGTGCCAGCAGTCTAGCAGGGGGATTGAGCAATCAGCCCCAGCATTTT
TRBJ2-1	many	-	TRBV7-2	CASSSRYNEQFF	TGTGCCAGCAGCTCCCGCTACAATGAGCAGTTCTTC
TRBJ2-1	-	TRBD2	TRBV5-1	CASSLSVASGGYNEQFF	TGCGCCAGCAGCTTGTCGGTCGCCAGCGGGGGATACAATGAGCAGTTCTTC
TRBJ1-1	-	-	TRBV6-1	CASTYREGTEAFF	TGTGCCAGCACCTACAGGGAAGGGACTGAAGCTTTCTTT
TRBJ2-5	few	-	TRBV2	CASSGAEETQYF	TGTGCCAGCAGTGGGGCAGAAGAGACCCAGTACTTC
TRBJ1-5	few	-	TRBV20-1	CSASNDGSNQPQHF	TGCAGTGCTAGTAACGATGGTAGCAATCAGCCCCAGCATTTT
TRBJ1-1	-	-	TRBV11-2	CASSYSPRGRNTEAFF	TGTGCCAGCAGCTATTCGCCCAGGGGCCGGAACACTGAAGCTTTCTTT
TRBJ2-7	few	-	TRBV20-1	CSASVGQKLYEQYF	TGCAGTGCTAGCGTCGGACAGAAACTCTACGAGCAGTACTTC
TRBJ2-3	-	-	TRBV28	CASSQVGATDTQYF	TGTGCCAGCAGCCAAGTAGGGGCCACAGATACGCAGTATTTT
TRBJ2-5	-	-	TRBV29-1	CSVEDLAGTWETQYF	TGCAGCGTTGAAGATTTGGCCGGGACTTGGGAGACCCAGTACTTC
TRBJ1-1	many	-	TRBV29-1	CSAVGIGGLNTEAFF	TGCAGCGCAGTTGGGATTGGCGGCTTGAACACTGAAGCTTTCTTT
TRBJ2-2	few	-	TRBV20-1	CSASPTRTGELFF	TGCAGTGCTAGCCCGACTCGCACCGGGGAGCTGTTTTTT
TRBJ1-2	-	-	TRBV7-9	CASSGAGYNYGYTF	TGTGCCAGCAGCGGTGCGGGATATAACTATGGCTACACCTTC
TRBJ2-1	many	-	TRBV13	CASSLEEGVNNEQFF	TGTGCCAGCAGCTTAGAAGAGGGGGTCAACAATGAGCAGTTCTTC
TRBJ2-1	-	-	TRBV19	CASSMAGSAYNEQFF	TGTGCCAGTAGTATGGCGGGGTCTGCCTACAATGAGCAGTTCTTC
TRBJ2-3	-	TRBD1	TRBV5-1	CASSLRGPSIDTQYF	TGCGCCAGCAGCTTGAGGGGGCCATCAATCGATACGCAGTATTTT
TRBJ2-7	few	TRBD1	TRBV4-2	CASSQDKDVQGRPYEQYF	TGTGCCAGCAGCCAAGATAAGGATGTACAGGGGCGCCCCTACGAGCAGTACTTC
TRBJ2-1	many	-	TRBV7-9	CASTPFSREQFF	TGTGCCAGCACCCCGTTTTCCCGCGAGCAGTTCTTC
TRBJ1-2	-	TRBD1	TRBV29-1	CSVDAGGEFANYGYTF	TGCAGCGTTGATGCAGGGGGCGAGTTTGCTAACTATGGCTACACCTTC
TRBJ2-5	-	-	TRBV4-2	CASSQDVRGWETQYF	TGTGCCAGCAGCCAAGATGTAAGGGGCTGGGAGACCCAGTACTTC
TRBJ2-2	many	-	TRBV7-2	CASRWPGPRGSGELFF	TGTGCCAGCAGATGGCCGGGCCCACGGGGGTCCGGGGAGCTGTTTTTT
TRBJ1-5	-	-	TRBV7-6	CASSYYGENQPQHF	TGTGCCAGCAGCTATTACGGGGAGAATCAGCCCCAGCATTTT
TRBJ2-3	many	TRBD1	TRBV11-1	CASSSYPSPGTESTDTQYF	TGTGCCAGCAGCTCCTATCCTTCCCCCGGGACAGAATCTACAGATACGCAGTATTTT
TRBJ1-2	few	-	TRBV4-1	CASSQLSQGLSYGYTF	TGCGCCAGCAGCCAACTATCGCAGGGACTATCCTATGGCTACACCTTC
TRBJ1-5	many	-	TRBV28	CASSPGPGFPQHF	TGTGCCAGCAGTCCCGGGCCCGGGTTCCCCCAGCATTTT
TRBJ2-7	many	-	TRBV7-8	CASSLVSIYEQYF	TGTGCCAGCAGCTTAGTGTCGATCTACGAGCAGTACTTC
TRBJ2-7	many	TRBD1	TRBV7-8	CASSLVGTVGSYEQYF	TGTGCCAGCAGCTTAGTGGGGACAGTGGGCTCCTACGAGCAGTACTTC
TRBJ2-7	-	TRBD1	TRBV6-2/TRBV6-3	CASSYPGTGIEQYF	TGTGCCAGCAGTTACCCCGGGACAGGGATCGAGCAGTACTTC
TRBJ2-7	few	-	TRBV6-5	CASSYGQGTYEQYF	TGTGCCAGCAGTTACGGCCAGGGAACCTACGAGCAGTACTTC
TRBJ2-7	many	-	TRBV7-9	CASGLRGPEEQYF	TGTGCCAGCGGCCTCCGGGGCCCCGAAGAGCAGTACTTC
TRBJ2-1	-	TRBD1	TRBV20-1	CSARVTPRGQGFWNEQFF	TGCAGTGCTAGAGTAACGCCCAGGGGACAGGGGTTTTGGAATGAGCAGTTCTTC
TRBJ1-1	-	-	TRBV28	CASSPTRIRANTEAFF	TGTGCCAGCAGTCCTACACGGATTAGGGCGAACACTGAAGCTTTCTTT
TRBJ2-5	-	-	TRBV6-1	CASSEGAGSQETQYF	TGTGCCAGCAGTGAAGGGGCGGGCAGCCAAGAGACCCAGTACTTC
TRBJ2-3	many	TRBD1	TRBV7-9	CASSFPLDRAEPDTQYF	TGTGCCAGCAGCTTCCCCCTAGACAGGGCCGAGCCAGATACGCAGTATTTT
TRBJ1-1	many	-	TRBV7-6	CASSLAWGFEAFF	TGTGCCAGCAGCTTAGCGTGGGGCTTTGAAGCTTTCTTT
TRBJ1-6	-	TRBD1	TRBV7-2	CASSLAPGTDFYNSPLHF	TGTGCCAGCAGCTTAGCGCCAGGGACAGATTTTTATAATTCACCCCTCCACTTT